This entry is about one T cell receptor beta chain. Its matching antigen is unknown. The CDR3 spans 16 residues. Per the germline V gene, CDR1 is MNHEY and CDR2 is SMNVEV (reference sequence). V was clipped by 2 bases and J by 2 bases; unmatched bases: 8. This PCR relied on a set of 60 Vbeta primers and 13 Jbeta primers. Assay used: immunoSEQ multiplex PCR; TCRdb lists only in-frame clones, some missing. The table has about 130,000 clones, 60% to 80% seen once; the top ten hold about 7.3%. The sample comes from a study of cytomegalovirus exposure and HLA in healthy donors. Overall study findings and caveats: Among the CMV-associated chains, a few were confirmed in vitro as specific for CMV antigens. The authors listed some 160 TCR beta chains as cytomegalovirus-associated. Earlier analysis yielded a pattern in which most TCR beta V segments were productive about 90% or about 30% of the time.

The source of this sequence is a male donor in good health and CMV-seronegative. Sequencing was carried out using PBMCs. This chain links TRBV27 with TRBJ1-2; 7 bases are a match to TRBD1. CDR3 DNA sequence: TGTGCCAGCAGTTTAAGTCTCGACAGGGTCAACTATGGCTACACCTTC. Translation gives CASSLSLDRVNYGYTF.